A selection of T cell receptor beta chains follows, all from one sample in a study of T cell repertoires in cytomegalovirus infection. One entry per CDR3 protein results from TCRdb running MiXCR on the reads. The sample holds about 360,000 distinct CDR3 sequences; 34% are singletons and the top ten take 13%. Which antigens these TCRs recognize remains unknown. This specimen consisted of cultured PBMCs, obtained from culture after CMV antigen stimulation. These receptors were collected from a human donor in good health (CMV status not recorded). Some clones in this sample may be carry-over from other donors' samples. Each CDR3 is given with its conserved first and last residue. The D gene is left open where the match is weak. Clone size is stated in some rows and not others, as once, few, many or a class when expanded.

TRBJ2-1	.	TRBV28	.	TGTGCCAGCAGTTCCCCGTTCCGGGGGGCGAGCTTCTACAATGAGCAGTTCTTC	CASSSPFRGASFYNEQFF
TRBJ2-5	.	TRBV6-2/TRBV6-3	.	TGTGCCAGCAGTTATGGGGGGTCCAGGACCCAGTACTTC	CASSYGGSRTQYF
TRBJ2-3	TRBD2	TRBV2	.	TGTGCCAGCTACCGTGGACTAGCGTCTGGCACAGATACGCAGTATTTT	CASYRGLASGTDTQYF
TRBJ1-4	.	TRBV29-1	.	TGCAGCGTTGCTGCCGGGACGGAAGCTAATGAAAAACTGTTTTTT	CSVAAGTEANEKLFF
TRBJ2-5	.	TRBV4-1	.	TGCGCCAGCAGCCCCGAAGACAGCTCCAGAGAGACCCAGTACTTC	CASSPEDSSRETQYF
TRBJ2-4	.	TRBV28	.	TGTGCCAGCAGCAAAACAGGGATTACCAAAAACATTCAGTACTTC	CASSKTGITKNIQYF
TRBJ1-2	.	TRBV27	.	TGTGCCAGCCATCTAATCCGGGACCCTGGCAACTATGGCTACACCTTC	CASHLIRDPGNYGYTF
TRBJ2-3	.	TRBV12-5	few	TGTGCTAGTGGTGTGGATGGGTGGATGCAGTATTTT	CASGVDGWMQYF
TRBJ2-5	TRBD1	TRBV28	few	TGTGCCAGCAGTACCAGACAGGGGCGGGCGGAGACCCAGTACTTC	CASSTRQGRAETQYF
TRBJ2-7	TRBD2	TRBV4-1	many	TGCGCCAGCAGCCAATCGAATGGACTAGTAGGCGAGCAGTACTTC	CASSQSNGLVGEQYF
TRBJ2-7	TRBD1	TRBV10-3	many	TGTGCCATCAGTGGTACAGGGGGGTTCTACGAGCAGTACTTC	CAISGTGGFYEQYF
TRBJ1-6	TRBD1	TRBV6-5	many	TGTGCCAGCAGTTACTCGAGTGTGGGGACAGCACGTTCACCCCTCCACTTT	CASSYSSVGTARSPLHF
TRBJ2-4	.	TRBV6-1	.	TGTGCCAGCAGCCCCGGGGTTCTACTAGCCAAAAACATTCAGTACTTC	CASSPGVLLAKNIQYF
TRBJ1-5	.	TRBV12-3/TRBV12-4	few	TGTGCCAGCAGTCCCGGGGTTCAGCCCCAGCATTTT	CASSPGVQPQHF
TRBJ2-6	TRBD1	TRBV19	.	TGTGCCAGTAGTATCCTCGACAGGGGATCCGGGGCCAACGTCCTGACTTTC	CASSILDRGSGANVLTF
TRBJ2-5	TRBD1	TRBV7-2	.	TGTGCCAGCAGCTTAGAAGGACAGGTTTCGGAGACCCAGTACTTC	CASSLEGQVSETQYF
TRBJ2-5	.	TRBV11-2	few	TGTGCCAGCAGCTTCAAGGGACCGAAAGAGACCCAGTACTTC	CASSFKGPKETQYF
TRBJ2-1	.	TRBV7-9	few	TGTGCCAGCAGCTTAGGTAGTCTAGCAGTAAATGAGCAGTTCTTC	CASSLGSLAVNEQFF
TRBJ2-1	TRBD2	TRBV6-6	.	TGTGCCAGCAGTTACCCGATAGCGGGAGGGAACAATGAGCAGTTCTTC	CASSYPIAGGNNEQFF
TRBJ2-7	TRBD2	TRBV7-8	many	TGTGCCAGCAGCTTAGGTCTTTCGAGACTAGCGGGCTACGAGCAGTACTTC	CASSLGLSRLAGYEQYF
TRBJ2-2	TRBD2	TRBV19	few	TGTGCCAGTACCGTAGCGGGAATCCCCGGGGAGCTGTTTTTT	CASTVAGIPGELFF